This TCR beta chain was sequenced in a study of blood T cell repertoires in COVID-19. Study information: Material from acute and convalescent COVID-19 was sourced from the United States, Italy and Spain.

This CDR3 region has 14 residues. Germline lookup yields CDR1 MNHEY and CDR2 SVGAGI. V shed 6 bases and J shed 1 base, with 12 bases lying between them. This table comes from immunoSEQ multiplex PCR, and its TCRdb copy is limited to in-frame clones, with some not included. There are over 150,000 clones in the sample; 84% occur only once, and 7.3% lies in the top ten. The study drew participants aged about 18 to 89 years from approximately 25 US areas. The sequence derives from a man aged 45-60 years who had recovered from COVID-19. The chain combines TRBV6-5 with TRBJ1-1, with D possibly matching TRBD1 (6 bases). The sequenced material came from PBMCs or T cells enriched from blood (not recorded which). CDR3 DNA sequence: TGTGCCAGCAGGGCGACAGGAAGGAACACTGAAGCTTTCTTT. Translated, it gives CASRATGRNTEAFF.